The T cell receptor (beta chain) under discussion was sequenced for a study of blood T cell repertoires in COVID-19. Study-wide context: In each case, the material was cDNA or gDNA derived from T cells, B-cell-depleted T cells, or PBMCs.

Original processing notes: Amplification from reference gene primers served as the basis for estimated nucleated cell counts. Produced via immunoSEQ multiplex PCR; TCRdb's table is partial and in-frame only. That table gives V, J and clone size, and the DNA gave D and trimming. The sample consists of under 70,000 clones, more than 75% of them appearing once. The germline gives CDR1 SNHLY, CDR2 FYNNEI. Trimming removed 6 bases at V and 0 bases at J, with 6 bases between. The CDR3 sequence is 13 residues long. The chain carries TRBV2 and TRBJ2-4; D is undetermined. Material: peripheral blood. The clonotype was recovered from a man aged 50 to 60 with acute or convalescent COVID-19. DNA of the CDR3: TGTGCCAGCAGCCTATTAGCCAAAAACATTCAGTACTTC. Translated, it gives CASSLLAKNIQYF.